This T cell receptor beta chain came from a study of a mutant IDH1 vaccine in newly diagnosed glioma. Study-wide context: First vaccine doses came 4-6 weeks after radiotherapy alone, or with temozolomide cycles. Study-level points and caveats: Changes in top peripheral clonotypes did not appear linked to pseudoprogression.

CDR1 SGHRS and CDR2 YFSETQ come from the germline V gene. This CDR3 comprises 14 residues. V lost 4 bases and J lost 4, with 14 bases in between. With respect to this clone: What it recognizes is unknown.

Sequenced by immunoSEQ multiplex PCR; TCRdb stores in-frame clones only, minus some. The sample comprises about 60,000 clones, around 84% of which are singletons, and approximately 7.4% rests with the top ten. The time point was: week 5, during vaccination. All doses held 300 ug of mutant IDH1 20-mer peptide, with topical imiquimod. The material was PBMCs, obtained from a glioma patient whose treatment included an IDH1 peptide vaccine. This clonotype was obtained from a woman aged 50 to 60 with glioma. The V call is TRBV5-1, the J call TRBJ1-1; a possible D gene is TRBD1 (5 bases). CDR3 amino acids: CASSGQSVTTEAFF. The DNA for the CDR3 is TGCGCCAGCAGCGGACAATCTGTTACCACTGAAGCTTTCTTT.